This entry features one TCR beta chain sequence. Its antigen is currently not known. Base qualities are not at hand, and no much larger clone is one base apart. The intended sense of this specimen's time point label: about 28 days (+/-7) after the second vaccine dose. AZD1222 recipients whose second dose came at about 4 weeks and those whose second dose came at about 12 weeks were combined into one group, since spike-specific TCR depth and breadth did not differ between the two schedules. The vaccinee samples were drawn from two UK trials, COV001 and COV002, one of which was a single-blind randomized controlled phase 2/3 trial testing AZD1222 (ChAdOx1 nCoV-19) in healthy adults. For TCRbeta chain sequencing, PBMC samples from trial participants were taken at day 0 and at day 28 after the second dose. From V the trimming removes 0 bases and from J it removes 5 bases, while the gene matches leave 4 bases of the junction unaccounted for. CDR1 and CDR2, per the germline V gene, are KGHSH and LQKENI. The CDR3 runs 16 residues from the cysteine to the phenylalanine. Only the CDR3 part of the read is kept: 48 bases, read in frame from the first base.

This record comes from a study of T cell responses to AZD1222 COVID-19 vaccine (dated by TCRdb to the early 2020s). A note on the overall study: A total of more than 230 trial participants underwent TCR sequencing, of whom about 210 received two doses of AZD1222 and about 25 received two doses of the MenACWY control vaccine. Trial participants were enrolled into age subgroups of 18-55, 56-69 and 70-plus years, which contained 148, 28 and 57 TCR-sequenced participants, respectively. What the work shows at the level of the full study, not this receptor alone: Participants were mostly white British and included more females than males, and it was suggested by the authors that clonal diversity may have been underestimated. No day 14 peak-response samples were available, so repertoires were characterized only after the peak T cell response. A significant rise in spike-specific TCR breadth and depth was observed after two AZD1222 doses relative to day 0 and relative to MenACWY recipients. Nearly half of unique spike-specific TCRs reportedly recognized epitopes outside regions mutated in the B.1.351 and B.1.1.7 variants. The whole spike protein was spanned by vaccine-associated CD4 TCRs, and dominant responses were seen in regions 160-218 and 743-854. The 56-69-year group was small, and its depth increase did not reach significance, likely because of low power. Conclusions about previously exposed vaccinees were limited because only six AZD1222 recipients were SARS-CoV-2 seropositive at baseline.

The CDR3 regions of human TCRbeta chains were analyzed by immunosequencing. The study's own analysis went as follows. Repertoire TCRs were matched against a reference library of SARS-CoV-2-specific TCRs generated with the MIRA antigen-specificity platform. Breadth meant the fraction of unique TCRs that were SARS-CoV-2-associated, whereas depth meant the fraction of total T cells that were SARS-CoV-2-associated. Using the MIRA data, each spike-specific TCR was assigned both to the spike region to which the TCR was reactive and to a CD4 or CD8 class. Log10-transformed breadth and depth values were compared by one-way ANOVA with Sidak's multiple comparisons tests. TCRdb provides this immuneACCESS table in a form limited to in-frame rearrangements. Some clones are lacking; in checked studies, under half of them reflect an unresolved V gene, and why the rest are absent is not known. The V and J calls and clone size were taken over from that table, and D and trimming were inferred from the DNA. A total of about 180,000 clones appear in this sample, 85% to 95% of them only once. The ten top clones hold 1.5% to 2% of the sample.

The rearranged segments are TRBV18 and TRBJ2-4; 10 bases in the middle match TRBD1. Sequenced material: peripheral blood, taken 28 days after the second AZD1222 dose. The TCR originated in an adult who received the AZD1222 COVID-19 vaccine. The DNA sequence is TGTGCCAGCTCACCACCGGGACAGGGGAGGGAAAACATTCAGTACTTC. It translates to CASSPPGQGRENIQYF.